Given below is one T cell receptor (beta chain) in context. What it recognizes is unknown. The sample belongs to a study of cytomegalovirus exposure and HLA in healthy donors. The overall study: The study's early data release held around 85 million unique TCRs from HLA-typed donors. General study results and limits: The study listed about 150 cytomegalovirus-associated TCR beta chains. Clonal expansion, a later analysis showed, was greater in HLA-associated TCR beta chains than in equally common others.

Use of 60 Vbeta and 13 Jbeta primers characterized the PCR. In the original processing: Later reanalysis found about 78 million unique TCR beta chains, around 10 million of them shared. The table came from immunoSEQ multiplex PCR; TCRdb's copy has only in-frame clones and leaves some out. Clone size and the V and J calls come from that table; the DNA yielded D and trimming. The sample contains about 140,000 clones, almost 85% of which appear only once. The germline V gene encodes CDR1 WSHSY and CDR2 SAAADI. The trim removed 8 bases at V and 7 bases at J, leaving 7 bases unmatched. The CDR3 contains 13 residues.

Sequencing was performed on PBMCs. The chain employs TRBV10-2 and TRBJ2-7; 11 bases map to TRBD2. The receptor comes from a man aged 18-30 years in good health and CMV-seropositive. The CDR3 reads CASARRLAGEQYF. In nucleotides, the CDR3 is TGCGCCAGCGCGCGCCGACTAGCGGGGGAGCAGTACTTC.